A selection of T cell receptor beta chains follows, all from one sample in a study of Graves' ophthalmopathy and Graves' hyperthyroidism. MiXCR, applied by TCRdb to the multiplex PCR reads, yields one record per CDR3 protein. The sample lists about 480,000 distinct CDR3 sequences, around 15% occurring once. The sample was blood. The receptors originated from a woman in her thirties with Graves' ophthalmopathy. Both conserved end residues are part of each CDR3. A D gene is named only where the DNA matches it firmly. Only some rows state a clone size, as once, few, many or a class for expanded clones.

cdr3_aa: CSAPRRLAGGQETQYF
cdr3_nt: TGCAGTGCTCCCAGGAGGCTAGCGGGGGGTCAAGAGACCCAGTACTTC
j_call: TRBJ2-5
v_call: TRBV20-1
clone_size: NA
d_call: TRBD2

cdr3_aa: CASSPGHSNQPQHF
cdr3_nt: TGTGCCAGCTCACCAGGGCATAGCAATCAGCCCCAGCATTTT
j_call: TRBJ1-5
v_call: TRBV18
clone_size: many
d_call: NA

cdr3_aa: CASRSTGHSYGYTF
cdr3_nt: TGTGCCAGCAGATCGACAGGGCACAGCTATGGCTACACCTTC
j_call: TRBJ1-2
v_call: TRBV28
clone_size: many
d_call: TRBD1

cdr3_aa: CASSLGRRVGQYF
cdr3_nt: TGTGCCAGCAGTCTGGGGCGGAGGGTAGGGCAGTACTTC
j_call: TRBJ2-7
v_call: TRBV28
clone_size: many
d_call: NA

cdr3_aa: CASSPVGHSYEQYF
cdr3_nt: TGTGCCAGCAGCCCCGTAGGACATTCTTACGAGCAGTACTTC
j_call: TRBJ2-7
v_call: TRBV27
clone_size: many
d_call: NA

cdr3_aa: CSVEVGPGHSTEAFF
cdr3_nt: TGCAGCGTTGAAGTAGGCCCGGGACATAGCACTGAAGCTTTCTTT
j_call: TRBJ1-1
v_call: TRBV29-1
clone_size: many
d_call: NA

cdr3_aa: CASGLVGREQYF
cdr3_nt: TGTGCCTCCGGACTAGTGGGGAGGGAGCAGTACTTC
j_call: TRBJ2-7
v_call: TRBV7-6
clone_size: many
d_call: TRBD2

cdr3_aa: CASEKDSNQPQHF
cdr3_nt: TGTGCCAGTGAGAAGGACAGCAATCAGCCCCAGCATTTT
j_call: TRBJ1-5
v_call: TRBV6-2/TRBV6-3
clone_size: many
d_call: NA

cdr3_aa: CASSFSSGRISYEQYF
cdr3_nt: TGCGCCAGCAGCTTTTCTAGCGGGAGAATCTCCTACGAGCAGTACTTC
j_call: TRBJ2-7
v_call: TRBV5-1
clone_size: few
d_call: TRBD2

cdr3_aa: CSALEQGLSQPQHF
cdr3_nt: TGCAGTGCTCTAGAACAGGGGTTGAGTCAGCCCCAGCATTTT
j_call: TRBJ1-5
v_call: TRBV20-1
clone_size: many
d_call: TRBD1

cdr3_aa: CASSSRGGNTGELFF
cdr3_nt: TGTGCCAGCAGCAGCCGGGGGGGGAACACCGGGGAGCTGTTTTTT
j_call: TRBJ2-2
v_call: TRBV27
clone_size: many
d_call: TRBD2

cdr3_aa: CASSTRDRGLQIKNIQYF
cdr3_nt: TGTGCCAGCAGTACCCGGGACAGGGGCCTTCAAATCAAAAACATTCAGTACTTC
j_call: TRBJ2-4
v_call: TRBV6-1
clone_size: many
d_call: TRBD1

cdr3_aa: CASSEAGQGAKNEQYF
cdr3_nt: TGTGCCAGCAGTGAAGCGGGACAGGGGGCGAAAAACGAGCAGTACTTC
j_call: TRBJ2-7
v_call: TRBV6-1
clone_size: many
d_call: TRBD1

cdr3_aa: CASSLTGGPLQETQYF
cdr3_nt: TGTGCCAGCAGTTTAACCGGCGGTCCCCTCCAAGAGACCCAGTACTTC
j_call: TRBJ2-5
v_call: TRBV12-3/TRBV12-4
clone_size: many
d_call: NA

cdr3_aa: CASSQWAGRDTEAFF
cdr3_nt: TGTGCCAGCAGCCAATGGGCAGGGCGAGATACTGAAGCTTTCTTT
j_call: TRBJ1-1
v_call: TRBV3-1
clone_size: many
d_call: NA

cdr3_aa: CASSQVEGGGPPYEQYF
cdr3_nt: TGTGCCAGCAGTCAAGTAGAAGGAGGGGGACCGCCCTACGAGCAGTACTTC
j_call: TRBJ2-7
v_call: TRBV12-3/TRBV12-4
clone_size: NA
d_call: NA

cdr3_aa: CASSVGQGADEQYF
cdr3_nt: TGCGCCAGCAGCGTGGGACAGGGGGCCGACGAGCAGTACTTC
j_call: TRBJ2-7
v_call: TRBV5-1
clone_size: many
d_call: TRBD1